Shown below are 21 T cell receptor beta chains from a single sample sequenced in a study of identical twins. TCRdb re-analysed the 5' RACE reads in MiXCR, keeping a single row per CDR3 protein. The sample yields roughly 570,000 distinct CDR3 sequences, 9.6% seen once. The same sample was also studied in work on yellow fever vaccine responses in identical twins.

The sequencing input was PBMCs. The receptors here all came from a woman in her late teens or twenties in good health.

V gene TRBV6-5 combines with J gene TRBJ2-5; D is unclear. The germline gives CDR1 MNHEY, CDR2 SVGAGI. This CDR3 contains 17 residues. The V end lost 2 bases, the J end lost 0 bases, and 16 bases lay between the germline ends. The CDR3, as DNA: TGTGCCAGCAGTTACGTGGCTGCTACCACCAACCAAGAGACCCAGTACTTC. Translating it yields CASSYVAATTNQETQYF.

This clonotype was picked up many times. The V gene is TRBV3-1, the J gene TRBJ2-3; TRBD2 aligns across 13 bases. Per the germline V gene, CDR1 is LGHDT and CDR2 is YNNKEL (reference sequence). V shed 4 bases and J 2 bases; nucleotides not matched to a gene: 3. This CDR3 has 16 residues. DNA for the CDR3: TGTGCCAGCAGCCCTGGGACTAGCGGGGTCACAGATACGCAGTATTTT. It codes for CASSPGTSGVTDTQYF.

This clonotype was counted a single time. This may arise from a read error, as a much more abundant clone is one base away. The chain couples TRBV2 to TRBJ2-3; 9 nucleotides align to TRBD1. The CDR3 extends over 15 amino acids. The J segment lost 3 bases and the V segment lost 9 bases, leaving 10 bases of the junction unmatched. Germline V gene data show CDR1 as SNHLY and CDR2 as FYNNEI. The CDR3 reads CARRDTGQGTDTQYF. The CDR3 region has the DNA TGTGCCAGAAGAGATACTGGACAGGGGACAGATACGCAGTATTTT. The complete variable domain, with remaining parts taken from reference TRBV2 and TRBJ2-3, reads EPEVTQTPSHQVTQMGQEVILRCVPISNHLYFYWYRQILGQKVEFLVSFYNNEISEKSEIFDDQFSVERPDGSNFTLKIRSTKLEDSAMYFCARRDTGQGTDTQYFGPGTRLTVL.

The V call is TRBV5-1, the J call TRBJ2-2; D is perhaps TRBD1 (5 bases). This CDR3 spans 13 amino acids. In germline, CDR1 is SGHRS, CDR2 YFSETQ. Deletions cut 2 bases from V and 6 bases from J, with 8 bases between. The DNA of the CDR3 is TGCGCCAGCAGCTTTGTGGGGCCCGGGGAGCTGTTTTTT. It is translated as CASSFVGPGELFF.

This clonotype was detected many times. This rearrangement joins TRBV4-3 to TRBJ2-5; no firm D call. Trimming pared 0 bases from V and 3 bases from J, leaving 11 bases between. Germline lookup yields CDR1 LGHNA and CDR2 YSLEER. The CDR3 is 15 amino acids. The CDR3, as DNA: TGCGCCAGCAGCCAAGATTGGTCCCACAAAGAGACCCAGTACTTC. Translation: CASSQDWSHKETQYF.

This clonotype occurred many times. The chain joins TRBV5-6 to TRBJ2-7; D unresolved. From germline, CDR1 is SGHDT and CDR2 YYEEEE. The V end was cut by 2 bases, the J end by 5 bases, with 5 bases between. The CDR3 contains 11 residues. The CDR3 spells CASSLQHEQYF. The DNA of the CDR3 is TGTGCCAGCAGCTTACAACACGAGCAGTACTTC.

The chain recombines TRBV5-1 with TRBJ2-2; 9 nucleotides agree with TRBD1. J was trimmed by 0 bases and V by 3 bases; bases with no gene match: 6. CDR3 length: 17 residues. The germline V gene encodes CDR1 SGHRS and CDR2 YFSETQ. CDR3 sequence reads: CASSWAGTGTNTGELFF. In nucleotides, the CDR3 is TGCGCCAGCAGCTGGGCCGGGACAGGGACGAACACCGGGGAGCTGTTTTTT.

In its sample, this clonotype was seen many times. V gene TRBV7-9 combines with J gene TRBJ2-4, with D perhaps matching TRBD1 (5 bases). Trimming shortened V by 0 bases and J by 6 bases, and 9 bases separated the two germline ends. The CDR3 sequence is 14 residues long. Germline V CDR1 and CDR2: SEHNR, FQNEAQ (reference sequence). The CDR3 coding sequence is TGTGCCAGCAGCTTAGCGATCCAGGGAAACATTCAGTACTTC. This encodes CASSLAIQGNIQYF. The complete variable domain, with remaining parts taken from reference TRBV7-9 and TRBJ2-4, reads DTGVSQNPRHKITKRGQNVTFRCDPISEHNRLYWYRQTLGQGPEFLTYFQNEAQLEKSRLLSDRFSAERPKGSFSTLEIQRTEQGDSAMYLCASSLAIQGNIQYFGAGTRLSVL.

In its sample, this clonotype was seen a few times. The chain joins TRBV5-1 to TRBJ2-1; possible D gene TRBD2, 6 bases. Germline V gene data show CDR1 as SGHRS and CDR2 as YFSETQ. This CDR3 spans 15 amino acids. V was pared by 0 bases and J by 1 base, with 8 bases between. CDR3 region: CASSLGSGSYNEQFF. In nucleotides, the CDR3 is TGCGCCAGCAGCTTGGGGAGCGGGTCCTACAATGAGCAGTTCTTC.

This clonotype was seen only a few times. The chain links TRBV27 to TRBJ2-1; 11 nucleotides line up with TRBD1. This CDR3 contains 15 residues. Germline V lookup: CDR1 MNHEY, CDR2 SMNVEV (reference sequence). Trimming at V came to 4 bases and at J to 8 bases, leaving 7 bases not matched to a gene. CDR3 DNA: TGTGCCAGCAGTTCTGGACAGGGGGCGTGGGATGAGCAGTTCTTC. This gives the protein CASSSGQGAWDEQFF.

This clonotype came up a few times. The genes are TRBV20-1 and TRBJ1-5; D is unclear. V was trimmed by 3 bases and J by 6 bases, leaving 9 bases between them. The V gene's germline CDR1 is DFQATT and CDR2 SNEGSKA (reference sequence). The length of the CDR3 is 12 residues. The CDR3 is CSASSGSQPQHF. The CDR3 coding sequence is TGCAGTGCTAGCTCGGGGAGTCAGCCCCAGCATTTT.

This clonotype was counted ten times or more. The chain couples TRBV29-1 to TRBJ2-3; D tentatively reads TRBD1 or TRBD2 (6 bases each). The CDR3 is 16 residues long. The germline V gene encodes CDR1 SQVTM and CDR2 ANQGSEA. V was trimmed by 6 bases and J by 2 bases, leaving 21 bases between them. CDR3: CSVAPVGGQATDTQYF. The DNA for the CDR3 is TGCAGCGTGGCCCCCGTGGGGGGACAAGCCACAGATACGCAGTATTTT.

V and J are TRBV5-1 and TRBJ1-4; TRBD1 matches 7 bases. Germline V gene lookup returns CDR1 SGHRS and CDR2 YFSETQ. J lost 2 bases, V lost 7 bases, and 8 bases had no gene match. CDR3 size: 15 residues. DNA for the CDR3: TGCGCCAGCTCCCCTGGGGACAGTACTAATGAAAAACTGTTTTTT. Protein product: CASSPGDSTNEKLFF.

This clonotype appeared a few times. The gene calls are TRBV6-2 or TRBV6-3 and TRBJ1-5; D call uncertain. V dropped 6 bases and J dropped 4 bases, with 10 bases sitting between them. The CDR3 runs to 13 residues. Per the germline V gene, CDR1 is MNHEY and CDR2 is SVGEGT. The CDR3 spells CASRKKGNQPQHF. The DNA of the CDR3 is TGTGCCAGCAGAAAAAAGGGAAATCAGCCCCAGCATTTT.

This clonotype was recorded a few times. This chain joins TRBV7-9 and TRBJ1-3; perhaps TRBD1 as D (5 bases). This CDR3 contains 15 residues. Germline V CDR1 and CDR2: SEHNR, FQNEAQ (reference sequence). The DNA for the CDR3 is TGTGCTTATTCTTGGACACCCGGATCGGAAAACACCATATATTTT. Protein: CAYSWTPGSENTIYF.

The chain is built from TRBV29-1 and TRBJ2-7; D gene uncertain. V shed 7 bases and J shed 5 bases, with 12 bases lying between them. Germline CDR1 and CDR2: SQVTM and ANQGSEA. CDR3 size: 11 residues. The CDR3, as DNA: TGCAGCGCCGCGTTAGTAGACGAGCAGTACTTC. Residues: CSAALVDEQYF.

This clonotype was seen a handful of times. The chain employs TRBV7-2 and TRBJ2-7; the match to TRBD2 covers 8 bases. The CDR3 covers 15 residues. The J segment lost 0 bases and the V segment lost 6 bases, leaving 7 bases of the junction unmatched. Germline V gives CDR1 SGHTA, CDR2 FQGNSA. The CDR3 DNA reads TGTGCCAGCAGGCAGACGGGACTAGGCTCCTACGAGCAGTACTTC. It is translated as CASRQTGLGSYEQYF.

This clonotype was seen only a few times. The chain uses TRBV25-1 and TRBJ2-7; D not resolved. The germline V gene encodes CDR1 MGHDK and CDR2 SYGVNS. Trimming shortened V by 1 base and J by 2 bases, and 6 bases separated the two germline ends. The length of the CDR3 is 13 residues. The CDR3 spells CASSESHTYEQYF. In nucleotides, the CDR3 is TGTGCCAGCAGTGAATCCCACACCTACGAGCAGTACTTC.

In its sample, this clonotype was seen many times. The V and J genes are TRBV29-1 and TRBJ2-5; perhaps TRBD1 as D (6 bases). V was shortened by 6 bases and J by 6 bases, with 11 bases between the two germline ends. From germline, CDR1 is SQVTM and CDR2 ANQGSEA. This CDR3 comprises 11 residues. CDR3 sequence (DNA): TGCAGCGTAGGGCAGGGGAAGACCCAGTACTTC. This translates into CSVGQGKTQYF.

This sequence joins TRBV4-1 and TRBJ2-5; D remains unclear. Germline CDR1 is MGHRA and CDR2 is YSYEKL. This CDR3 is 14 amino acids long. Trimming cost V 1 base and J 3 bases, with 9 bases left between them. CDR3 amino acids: CASSQVAVKETQYF. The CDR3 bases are TGCGCCAGCAGCCAAGTAGCAGTAAAAGAGACCCAGTACTTC.

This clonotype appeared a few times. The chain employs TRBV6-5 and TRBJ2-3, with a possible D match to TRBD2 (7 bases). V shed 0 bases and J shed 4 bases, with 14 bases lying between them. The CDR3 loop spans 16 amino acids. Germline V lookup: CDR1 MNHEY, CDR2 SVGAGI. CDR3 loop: CASSYSGGGISDTQYF. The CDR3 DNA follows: TGTGCCAGCAGTTACTCAGGGGGGGGCATCTCAGATACGCAGTATTTT.